The rows below give T cell receptor beta chains drawn from one sample of a study of T-cell memory formation after mild COVID-19. One entry per CDR3 protein, called by TCRdb with MiXCR from the 5' RACE reads. The profile shows some 450,000 distinct CDR3 sequences, 18% of them singletons. Sample: PBMCs or a T cell subset sorted from them (not recorded which). These receptors all stem from a man between 18 and 29 years old who had mild COVID-19 (a few samples of this study predate the infection). Cell type and time point are not known. The CDR3 runs from the conserved cysteine through the conserved F or W. Each record gives: J gene, D gene, clone size, V gene, CDR3 protein, CDR3 DNA. The D gene is left open where the match is weak. Expanded clones are given a class, and other clones once, few, many or no size at all.

>TRBJ2-5|TRBD2|few|TRBV23-1
CASSHPTSGGQETQYF
TGCGCCAGCAGTCACCCGACTAGCGGGGGGCAAGAGACCCAGTACTTC
>TRBJ2-6|-|few|TRBV7-2
CASSLGDSGANVLTF
TGTGCCAGCAGCTTAGGGGACTCTGGGGCCAACGTCCTGACTTTC
>TRBJ2-5|TRBD2|few|TRBV6-2/TRBV6-3
CASSDLPRTSGPETQYF
TGTGCCAGCAGCGATTTACCGAGGACTAGCGGTCCGGAGACCCAGTACTTC
>TRBJ2-3|TRBD2|-|TRBV4-3
CASSPGLADYTDTQYF
TGCGCCAGCAGCCCCGGACTAGCAGATTACACAGATACGCAGTATTTT
>TRBJ2-1|-|-|TRBV6-6
CASSYVIEVDNEQFF
TGTGCCAGCAGTTACGTCATTGAGGTCGACAATGAGCAGTTCTTC
>TRBJ2-1|TRBD1|few|TRBV5-5
CASSHAQGDYNEQFF
TGTGCCAGCAGCCACGCTCAGGGGGACTACAATGAGCAGTTCTTC
>TRBJ1-2|-|few|TRBV4-3
CASSQDGAETVDGYTF
TGCGCCAGCAGCCAAGATGGGGCCGAGACAGTCGATGGCTACACCTTC
>TRBJ1-2|TRBD1|few|TRBV7-2
CASSLGQGAGSNYGYTF
TGTGCCAGCAGCCTCGGACAGGGGGCAGGATCCAACTATGGCTACACCTTC
>TRBJ2-1|-|few|TRBV7-3
CASSLYGGEQFF
TGTGCCAGCAGCTTGTACGGGGGCGAGCAGTTCTTC
>TRBJ2-1|-|-|TRBV13
CASSLVPGNEQVF
TGTGCCAGCAGCTTAGTTCCAGGGAATGAGCAGGTCTTC
>TRBJ2-1|TRBD1|-|TRBV3-1
CASSQRTGDGNEQFF
TGTGCCAGCAGCCAGAGGACAGGGGACGGCAATGAGCAGTTCTTC
>TRBJ2-5|-|few|TRBV12-3/TRBV12-4
CASSLTGYPQETQYF
TGTGCCAGCAGCCTCACAGGGTACCCCCAAGAGACCCAGTACTTC
>TRBJ1-1|-|-|TRBV27
CASSLFLGTEAFF
TGTGCCAGCAGTTTATTCCTCGGGACTGAAGCTTTCTTT
>TRBJ1-6|-|few|TRBV7-3
CASSSQPGFSPLHF
TGTGCCAGCAGCTCGCAACCAGGGTTTTCACCCCTCCACTTT
>TRBJ1-5|-|-|TRBV4-3
CASSQDRVGDQPQHF
TGCGCCAGCAGCCAAGATAGGGTGGGGGATCAGCCCCAGCATTTT
>TRBJ1-4|-|many|TRBV27
CASSPPAGSGVGKLFF
TGTGCCAGCAGTCCACCTGCCGGGAGCGGGGTCGGAAAACTGTTTTTT
>TRBJ1-2|-|many|TRBV5-4
CASSLESSPSYGYTF
TGTGCCAGCAGCTTGGAGAGCAGCCCTTCCTATGGCTACACCTTC
>TRBJ2-5|-|once|TRBV20-1
CSARGAAQYF
TGCAGTGCTAGAGGGGCGGCCCAGTACTTC
>TRBJ2-2|-|-|TRBV9
CASGAAGNTGELFF
TGTGCCAGCGGTGCTGCGGGAAACACCGGGGAGCTGTTTTTT
>TRBJ2-5|TRBD2|-|TRBV2
CASGTSVKTQYF
TGTGCCAGCGGGACTAGCGTAAAGACCCAGTACTTC
>TRBJ2-5|-|many|TRBV11-2
CASSLGRAGGYETQYF
TGTGCCAGCAGCTTAGGGCGTGCAGGGGGGTATGAGACCCAGTACTTC
>TRBJ1-2|-|many|TRBV7-3
CASSANHSPGQGGYTF
TGTGCCAGCAGCGCTAACCATTCCCCTGGACAAGGCGGCTACACCTTC
>TRBJ1-2|TRBD1|many|TRBV28
CASSRGQGDGYTF
TGTGCCAGCAGCCGGGGACAGGGGGATGGCTACACCTTC
>TRBJ1-5|TRBD1|-|TRBV6-6
CASSYPTGQGSQPQHF
TGTGCCAGCAGTTATCCCACCGGACAGGGGAGTCAGCCCCAGCATTTT
>TRBJ2-7|TRBD1|-|TRBV18
CASSPLQPGQGGYEQYF
TGTGCCAGCTCACCATTACAACCGGGACAGGGGGGCTACGAGCAGTACTTC
>TRBJ2-3|-|-|TRBV4-3
CASSQDLRSGGTDTQYF
TGCGCCAGCAGCCAAGATCTCCGGTCAGGGGGCACAGATACGCAGTATTTT
>TRBJ2-2|-|-|TRBV7-9
CASSLRRQVTVELFF
TGTGCCAGCAGCTTAAGACGGCAGGTCACCGTGGAGCTGTTTTTT
>TRBJ1-3|-|-|TRBV11-2
CASSLVPLWTLSGNTIYF
TGTGCCAGCAGCTTAGTTCCTCTCTGGACCCTCTCTGGAAACACCATATATTTT
>TRBJ1-4|TRBD1|-|TRBV7-3
CASSLTGTGGEKLFF
TGTGCCAGCAGCTTGACCGGGACAGGTGGGGAAAAACTGTTTTTT
>TRBJ1-1|TRBD1|few|TRBV4-1
CASSQGRGRDTEAFF
TGCGCCAGCAGCCAAGGTAGGGGGCGAGACACTGAAGCTTTCTTT
>TRBJ1-6|TRBD1|few|TRBV28
CASRPDRGFSPLHF
TGTGCCAGCAGACCCGACAGGGGGTTTTCACCCCTCCACTTT
>TRBJ2-1|-|few|TRBV7-9
CATTESSYNEQFF
TGTGCCACCACTGAGTCTTCCTACAATGAGCAGTTCTTC
>TRBJ1-5|-|few|TRBV5-6
CASSSVDRSVPQHF
TGTGCCAGCAGCTCGGTGGACCGTTCGGTGCCCCAGCATTTT
>TRBJ1-1|-|-|TRBV28
CASSLLRVSTEAFF
TGTGCCAGCAGTTTATTAAGGGTGAGCACTGAAGCTTTCTTT
>TRBJ2-5|-|few|TRBV24-1
CATSTIEGFGETQYF
TGTGCCACCAGTACGATCGAGGGGTTCGGGGAGACCCAGTACTTC
>TRBJ1-1|TRBD1|-|TRBV6-6
CASSLPGTGRFSEAFF
TGTGCCAGCAGTTTGCCCGGGACAGGGAGGTTTTCTGAAGCTTTCTTT
>TRBJ2-1|TRBD2|-|TRBV6-2/TRBV6-3
CASSYLLSGVAFF
TGTGCCAGCAGTTACCTCCTAAGCGGGGTGGCGTTCTTC
>TRBJ2-1|TRBD2|-|TRBV20-1
CSTPGSGGDNEQFF
TGCAGTACCCCCGGGAGCGGGGGGGACAATGAGCAGTTCTTC
>TRBJ1-5|-|few|TRBV18
CASSPGPAYSNQPQHF
TGTGCCAGCTCACCCGGACCAGCTTATAGCAATCAGCCCCAGCATTTT
>TRBJ2-6|-|few|TRBV10-3
CAISEIEGHSGANVLTF
TGTGCCATCAGTGAGATCGAAGGACACTCTGGGGCCAACGTCCTGACTTTC
>TRBJ2-1|TRBD1|few|TRBV5-5
CASSPLGQGAGQFF
TGTGCCAGCAGCCCTTTGGGACAGGGGGCAGGGCAGTTCTTC
>TRBJ1-2|-|-|TRBV20-1
CSARPLARGLVYYGYTF
TGCAGTGCTAGACCTTTAGCCCGAGGATTGGTCTACTATGGCTACACCTTC
>TRBJ1-2|-|few|TRBV25-1
CASSKGFEGYTF
TGTGCCAGCAGTAAGGGGTTCGAGGGCTACACCTTC
>TRBJ1-4|-|-|TRBV13
CASSSRLGLQGKLFF
TGTGCCAGCAGCTCCCGACTGGGGCTCCAGGGAAAACTGTTTTTT
>TRBJ2-1|-|-|TRBV12-3/TRBV12-4
CASSLSPGSYNEQFF
TGTGCCAGCAGTTTATCCCCGGGCTCCTACAATGAGCAGTTCTTC
>TRBJ2-3|TRBD2|few|TRBV5-1
CASNLAGGADTQYF
TGCGCCAGCAACCTAGCGGGGGGGGCGGATACGCAGTATTTT
>TRBJ2-3|-|-|TRBV4-1
CASSRPTTGPTQYF
TGCGCCAGCAGCCGCCCCACCACAGGACCTACGCAGTATTTT
>TRBJ1-1|-|-|TRBV5-1
CASSLNAASKNTEAFF
TGCGCCAGCAGCTTGAATGCAGCGAGCAAGAACACTGAAGCTTTCTTT
>TRBJ2-7|-|-|TRBV18
CARTLGPYEQYF
TGTGCCAGGACGCTTGGCCCTTACGAGCAGTACTTC
>TRBJ1-1|-|few|TRBV28
CASGRIGDTEAFF
TGTGCCAGCGGAAGAATCGGGGACACTGAAGCTTTCTTT
>TRBJ2-7|-|few|TRBV7-8
CASSLAFQGKYEQYF
TGTGCCAGCAGCTTAGCGTTTCAGGGAAAGTACGAGCAGTACTTC
>TRBJ1-2|-|-|TRBV10-3
CAISEPGTDYGYTF
TGTGCCATCAGTGAGCCCGGGACCGATTATGGCTACACCTTC
>TRBJ1-1|TRBD1|-|TRBV30
CAWSVGGTGINEAFF
TGTGCCTGGAGTGTAGGCGGGACAGGGATAAATGAAGCTTTCTTT
>TRBJ2-7|-|-|TRBV6-2/TRBV6-3
CASSYGGRGNPYEQYF
TGTGCCAGCAGTTACGGGGGACGGGGGAATCCCTACGAGCAGTACTTC
>TRBJ2-1|TRBD1|few|TRBV20-1
CSAPSTGTGHNEQFF
TGCAGTGCCCCGAGTACCGGGACAGGGCACAATGAGCAGTTCTTC
>TRBJ2-1|TRBD2|few|TRBV10-1
CASSEFAGTSGGNEQFF
TGCGCCAGCAGTGAGTTTGCCGGGACTAGCGGGGGCAATGAGCAGTTCTTC
>TRBJ2-5|-|-|TRBV5-4
CASSFAETQYF
TGTGCCAGCAGCTTCGCAGAGACCCAGTACTTC
>TRBJ2-1|-|-|TRBV3-1
CASSPVGGGVYNEQFF
TGTGCCAGCAGCCCGGTGGGGGGCGGGGTTTACAATGAGCAGTTCTTC
>TRBJ2-3|TRBD2|few|TRBV29-1
CSVLAGSTDTQYF
TGCAGCGTACTAGCGGGGAGCACAGATACGCAGTATTTT